This TCR beta chain was captured in a study of blood T cell repertoires in COVID-19 (TCRdb year 2020). Concerning the study at large: Samples covering the acute and convalescent phases of COVID-19 were provided by collaborators in the United States, Italy and Spain. Deeply sampled blood TCRbeta repertoires from subjects exposed to, actively infected with, or recovered from COVID-19 were included in the dataset. Samples were obtained from the ongoing ImmuneRACE study (first 160 participants) and from 1,254 subjects provided by 6 global collaborators. Nearly every sample came with metadata listing a de-identified subject ID, COVID-19 status, age in years and sex. A freely available public database, intended as a resource for researchers studying the immune response to SARS-CoV-2, is where the repertoires were released. The material from the prospective study consisted of cDNA or gDNA derived from T cells, B-cell-depleted T cells, or PBMCs. HLA class I and class II types, where available, came from metadata supplied by the sample provider rather than from assay-based typing.

Each collaborating institution followed its own protocols to collect whole blood in K2EDTA tubes. For TCRbeta analysis, collaborators shipped samples as frozen whole blood, isolated PBMCs, or DNA extracted from either of those sample types. Regarding this clone: No cognate antigen has been identified for it. Base quality data are lacking; no much larger clone is found one base away.

Study-level results and caveats: How much clinical and demographic metadata was included differed by source and by participant, and the metadata was provided uncurated.

The V end loses 2 bases and the J end loses 7 bases, and a stretch of 13 bases separates them. From its cysteine to its phenylalanine, the CDR3 spans 14 amino acids. The sequence is cut down to CDR3 DNA, 42 bases in frame from base 1. From the germline V gene, CDR1 is SGHRS and CDR2 is YFSETQ. TCRbeta CDR3 regions were amplified from genomic DNA by means of the immunoSEQ Assay, a bias-controlled multiplex PCR. Regarding the original processing steps: Within the assay, amplification of reference gene primers was used to estimate how many nucleated cells each sample contained. Sequence reads were collapsed and filtered to measure the absolute abundance of every unique TCRbeta CDR3 rearrangement. For each sample, productive Simpson clonality was calculated as the square root of Simpson's diversity index across productive rearrangements. TCRdb obtained this table from immuneACCESS and retained in-frame rearrangements with V and J assigned. These tables miss some clones; where compared with another copy, unresolved V genes account for less than half of the shortfall, and the remainder is unexplained. The V and J calls and clone size are taken from that table; D and trimming were inferred from the DNA. In this sample the table shows more than 110,000 clones, more than 60% of which occur a single time. The ten largest clones take up roughly 9% of the sample.

The chain joins TRBV5-1 to TRBJ2-1; TRBD2 is a possible D gene, resting on 5 matching bases. The receptor was isolated from a woman aged 50 to 60 with active or convalescent COVID-19. Source material: peripheral blood. The CDR3 in this case is CASSFGSGGNEQFF. The DNA is as follows: TGCGCCAGCAGCTTCGGATCCGGCGGGAATGAGCAGTTCTTC.